This TCR beta chain originates from a study of blood T cells in healthy people across ages. The study, taken as a whole, reports: TCR beta diversity tracked closely with naive T cell percentage.

Worth noting for this clonotype: The antigen remains undetermined.

Losses at the gene ends were 2 bases for V and 3 bases for J; bases not matched to a gene: 2. The CDR3 consists of 15 residues. Germline CDR1 SQVTM, CDR2 ANQGSEA. A sample-barcoded 5' primer and a J-beta primer mix were used in a second PCR of roughly 6 to 11 cycles. TCRdb analysed the 5' RACE reads with MiXCR anew, one entry per CDR3 protein. The sample contains 910,000 or so distinct CDR3 sequences, roughly half of which appear only once. Every sample gave at least 6 micrograms of total RNA when it was extracted. The receptor was derived from a woman aged 60-75 years in good health. This rearrangement joins TRBV29-1 to TRBJ2-7; 15 bases agree with TRBD2. The sample comprised blood. CDR3 loop: CSVERGLAGGYEQYF. For the CDR3, the DNA is TGCAGCGTTGAAAGGGGACTAGCGGGAGGCTACGAGCAGTACTTC.